The 27 T cell receptor beta chains reported below all come from one sample, sequenced in a study of Tregs in tolerant kidney transplant recipients. This table comes from immunoSEQ multiplex PCR, and its TCRdb copy is limited to in-frame clones, with some not included. This table has about 69,000 clones, about 89% appearing once. The sequencing here drew on CD4+ T cells from blood, taken before the transplant. The source of these receptors is a human donor who received a combined kidney and bone marrow transplant.

The chain links TRBV10-3 to TRBJ1-5, with D perhaps TRBD1 (6 bases). Trimming cost V 6 bases and J 4 bases, with 16 bases left between them. The CDR3 totals 15 residues. Germline CDR1 is ENHRY and CDR2 is SYGVKD. The CDR3 coding sequence is TGTGCCATCAGCTCGGGACACTCCGAGAATCAGCCCCAGCATTTT. This encodes CAISSGHSENQPQHF.

J is TRBJ1-5 and V is TRBV5-1; D ambiguous. The CDR3 is made up of 15 amino acids. The germline V and J ends were trimmed by 2 bases and 2 bases, with 11 bases remaining between them. The germline V gene has CDR1 SGHRS and CDR2 YFSETQ. CDR3 nucleotides: TGCGCCAGCAGCTTATCGGGGTTCGGCAATCAGCCCCAGCATTTT. This gives the protein CASSLSGFGNQPQHF.

The V gene is TRBV29-1, the J gene TRBJ2-6; D call uncertain. Per germline, CDR1 SQVTM and CDR2 ANQGSEA. The CDR3 covers 14 residues. V was shortened by 3 bases and J by 0 bases, with 6 bases between the two germline ends. The CDR3 nucleotides are TGCAGCGTTGACCTAAGCTCTGGGGCCAACGTCCTGACTTTC. This translates into CSVDLSSGANVLTF.

V and J are TRBV5-1 and TRBJ2-7; D perhaps matches TRBD2 (6 bases). CDR1 is SGHRS, CDR2 YFSETQ, per germline. Trimming pared 4 bases from V and 6 bases from J, leaving 17 bases between. This CDR3 spans 14 amino acids. DNA of the CDR3: TGCGCCAGCAGCCCCCTCTCGGGAGATCTCGAGCAGTACTTC. Protein sequence: CASSPLSGDLEQYF.

The rearrangement links TRBV4-3 to TRBJ2-3; weak D call: TRBD1 (5 bases). Deletions cut 1 base from V and 8 bases from J, with 10 bases between. This CDR3 region has 13 residues. Germline loops: CDR1 LGHNA, CDR2 YSLEER. CDR3 sequence (DNA): TGCGCCAGCAGCCAAGGCTGGGGCGCTACGCAGTATTTT. Encoded protein: CASSQGWGATQYF.

This clone was seen only once. V usage is TRBV18 and J usage is TRBJ1-5, with TRBD1 matching over 10 bases. J was trimmed by 3 bases and V by 5 bases; bases with no gene match: 7. Germline assignment: CDR1 KGHSH and CDR2 LQKENI. The CDR3 is made up of 16 amino acids. CDR3 DNA sequence: TGTGCCAGCTCAGCCCGGGACAGGGGTTTCAATCAGCCCCAGCATTTT. It encodes CASSARDRGFNQPQHF.

This chain links TRBV5-1 with TRBJ2-3, with a possible D match to TRBD2 (5 bases). CDR1 is SGHRS and CDR2 is YFSETQ in the germline V gene. Trimming pared 1 base from V and 2 bases from J, leaving 14 bases between. The CDR3 loop spans 16 amino acids. CDR3 amino acids: CASSLSPGFFTDTQYF. CDR3 DNA sequence: TGCGCCAGCAGCTTGTCCCCGGGATTTTTCACAGATACGCAGTATTTT.

In this sample, this clone turned up a few times. V gene TRBV28 combines with J gene TRBJ1-5, with 8 bases fitting TRBD1. The CDR3 contains 16 residues. J lost 5 bases, V lost 3 bases, and 9 bases had no gene match. Germline CDR1 reads MDHEN; CDR2 reads SYDVKM. The CDR3 here is CASSFPPGQGDQPQHF. CDR3 in DNA: TGTGCCAGCAGTTTCCCACCAGGACAGGGAGATCAGCCCCAGCATTTT.

The rearrangement links TRBV28 to TRBJ2-1, with 7 bases aligning to TRBD2. Trimming removed 6 bases from V and 4 bases from J; junction bases left unmatched: 9. The length of the CDR3 is 15 residues. Germline V CDR1 and CDR2: MDHEN, SYDVKM. The CDR3: CASRPPGLPYNEQFF. DNA for the CDR3: TGTGCCAGCAGGCCACCGGGACTACCTTACAATGAGCAGTTCTTC.

This clone was observed once. The chain carries TRBV7-2 and TRBJ1-4; D remains unclear. There are 13 residues in the CDR3. Germline values: CDR1 SGHTA, CDR2 FQGNSA. V was clipped by 5 bases and J by 5 bases, with 9 bases between them. The CDR3 DNA sequence: TGTGCCAGCAGCCAAACGGGGAATGAAAAACTGTTTTTT. Protein sequence: CASSQTGNEKLFF.

This chain uses TRBV4-1 with TRBJ2-2, with TRBD2 as a possible D gene (6 bases). V lost 1 base and J 5 bases, leaving 14 bases between the germline ends. The CDR3 loop spans 16 amino acids. CDR1 and CDR2 (germline): MGHRA, YSYEKL. The CDR3 DNA sequence: TGCGCCAGCAGCCAAGGAACCGGGAGTAATACCGGGGAGCTGTTTTTT. Translated, it gives CASSQGTGSNTGELFF.

V usage is TRBV18 and J usage is TRBJ2-1; D call uncertain. There are 13 residues in the CDR3. The germline CDR1 and CDR2 sequences are KGHSH and LQKENI. Trimming cost V 2 bases and J 5 bases, with 7 bases left between them. CDR3 protein: CASSPGLDNEQFF. The DNA for the CDR3 is TGTGCCAGCTCACCAGGCCTAGACAATGAGCAGTTCTTC.

The chain employs TRBV5-1 and TRBJ2-5; TRBD1 matches 9 bases. CDR1 is SGHRS and CDR2 is YFSETQ in the germline V gene. The CDR3 covers 17 residues. Germline trimming cut 0 bases from V and 0 bases from J; bases unmatched to any gene: 6. The CDR3 reads CASSLAGQGQYQETQYF. The DNA for the CDR3 is TGCGCCAGCAGCTTGGCCGGACAGGGGCAGTACCAAGAGACCCAGTACTTC.

V gene TRBV6-6 combines with J gene TRBJ2-7; the D gene is possibly TRBD2 (5 bases). Trimming cost V 2 bases and J 0 bases, with 11 bases left between them. CDR3 length equals 15 residues. Germline CDR1 MNHNY, CDR2 SVGAGI (reference sequence). The CDR3 region has the DNA TGTGCCAGCAGTTACGGAGTGGGGAGCTCCTACGAGCAGTACTTC. It codes for CASSYGVGSSYEQYF.

The chain uses TRBV18 and TRBJ2-1, with 7 bases fitting TRBD2. Germline assignment: CDR1 KGHSH and CDR2 LQKENI. The CDR3 contains 13 residues. V lost 3 bases and J lost 7; bases outside the gene matches: 3. In DNA, the CDR3 is TGTGCCAGCTCACCGCGGGAGCGAAATGAGCAGTTCTTC. Protein: CASSPRERNEQFF.

V gene TRBV27 combines with J gene TRBJ2-1, with 9 bases matching TRBD2. Germline CDR1 reads MNHEY; CDR2 reads SMNVEV (reference sequence). The CDR3 has 15 residues. Trimming cost V 3 bases and J 9 bases; bases outside gene matches: 9. CDR3 in amino acids: CASSFFPREGREQFF. In DNA, the CDR3 is TGTGCCAGCAGTTTTTTTCCGCGGGAGGGCCGTGAGCAGTTCTTC.

The chain recombines TRBV7-9 with TRBJ1-1, with D possibly matching TRBD1 (6 bases). V was cut by 4 bases and J by 7 bases, with 10 bases left in between. Germline V gene lookup returns CDR1 SEHNR and CDR2 FQNEAQ (reference sequence). The CDR3 has 12 amino acids. The CDR3 DNA is TGTGCCAGCAGCTCACAGGGTCTTGAAGCTTTCTTT. Residues: CASSSQGLEAFF.

There are a few counts of this clone. V usage is TRBV10-3 and J usage is TRBJ1-2; D might be TRBD1 (6 bases). The CDR3 consists of 14 residues. The germline V gene encodes CDR1 ENHRY and CDR2 SYGVKD. Deletions cut 8 bases from V and 0 bases from J, with 13 bases between. CDR3 in amino acids: CAIQSTGTNYGYTF. The CDR3 nucleotides read TGTGCCATCCAGTCAACAGGGACTAACTATGGCTACACCTTC.

The rearrangement links TRBV13 to TRBJ2-7, with a weak D call TRBD2 (5 bases). This CDR3 is built from 15 residues. The germline V and J ends were trimmed by 0 bases and 6 bases, with 15 bases remaining between them. Germline assignment: CDR1 PRHDT and CDR2 FYEKMQ (reference sequence). Written as DNA, the CDR3 is TGTGCCAGCAGCTTAGGCCGGGGTTTTTCCGGCGAGCAGTACTTC. This translates into CASSLGRGFSGEQYF.

The gene calls are TRBV7-2 and TRBJ2-7, with 8 bases fitting TRBD2. Germline CDR1 and CDR2: SGHTA and FQGNSA. The CDR3 is 16 residues long. Trimming took 0 bases from V and 5 from J; bases not matched to a gene: 9. The DNA for the CDR3 is TGTGCCAGCAGCTTAGCATCTAAACCGGGAGGGAACGAGCAGTACTTC. Amino acids: CASSLASKPGGNEQYF.

The table lists this clone with a count of one. This chain uses TRBV19 with TRBJ2-1; D is perhaps TRBD2 (6 bases). V lost 5 bases, J lost 4 bases, and 9 bases lay in between. The CDR3 is made up of 13 amino acids. CDR1 is LNHDA, CDR2 SQIVND, per germline (reference sequence). The CDR3 protein is CASSQGTYNEQFF. DNA for the CDR3: TGTGCCAGTAGTCAAGGGACTTACAATGAGCAGTTCTTC.

CDR3: CASWSGLTGTSGRAKETQYF. In DNA, the CDR3 is TGTGCCAGCTGGAGCGGACTGACCGGGACTAGCGGGAGGGCTAAAGAGACCCAGTACTTC. The V and J genes are TRBV27 and TRBJ2-5, with 16 bases that match TRBD2. Germline V CDR1 and CDR2: MNHEY, SMNVEV (reference sequence). The J segment lost 3 bases and the V segment lost 8 bases, leaving 18 bases of the junction unmatched. The CDR3 runs to 20 residues.

The chain links TRBV30 to TRBJ2-3; D may be TRBD2 (5 bases). The CDR3 totals 15 residues. Germline V gene data show CDR1 as GTSNPN and CDR2 as SVGIG (reference sequence). V lost 0 bases and J lost 4, with 14 bases in between. The CDR3 DNA follows: TGTGCCTGGAGTGTACCAGGAGGTAGGGCAGATACGCAGTATTTT. Its translation is CAWSVPGGRADTQYF.

The chain joins TRBV30 to TRBJ1-1, with D possibly being TRBD1 (6 bases). V lost 1 base to trimming and J lost 1 base, with 10 bases between them. Per the germline V gene, CDR1 is GTSNPN and CDR2 is SVGIG (reference sequence). The CDR3 has 14 amino acids. Here the CDR3 reads CAWSGGTKNTEAFF. CDR3 sequence (DNA): TGTGCCTGGAGTGGTGGGACAAAGAACACTGAAGCTTTCTTT.

The gene calls are TRBV6-5 and TRBJ1-2; perhaps TRBD1 as D (6 bases). The CDR3 has 13 residues. V lost 2 bases and J 8 bases, leaving 12 bases between the germline ends. In germline, CDR1 is MNHEY, CDR2 SVGAGI. The CDR3 coding sequence is TGTGCCAGCAGTTACGGGGGCGCCGAGGGCTACACCTTC. Encoded protein: CASSYGGAEGYTF.

The rearrangement links TRBV7-2 to TRBJ1-5; 7 nucleotides match TRBD1. Looked up from germline, CDR1 is SGHTA and CDR2 is FQGNSA. The CDR3 consists of 16 residues. The trim removed 2 bases at V and 4 bases at J, leaving 8 bases unmatched. The DNA of the CDR3 is TGTGCCAGCAGCTTACTTCCGACAGGGCAGAATCAGCCCCAGCATTTT. As protein: CASSLLPTGQNQPQHF.

The CDR3 spells CASSVSQGMYYEQYF. CDR3 DNA sequence: TGTGCCAGCAGCGTAAGTCAGGGGATGTACTACGAGCAGTACTTC. The J gene is TRBJ2-7, the V gene TRBV9; a weak D match, TRBD1 (6 bases). Between the trimmed V and J ends, which lost 1 base and 3 bases, there was a span of 14 bases. CDR3 length: 15 residues. Germline V gene sequence: CDR1 SGDLS, CDR2 YYNGEE.